This TCR beta chain was recorded in a study of identical twins. Study results and limitations: Beta out-of-frame sequences showed weaker excess twin sharing.

TCRdb analysed the 5' RACE reads with MiXCR anew, one entry per CDR3 protein. The sample contains about 520,000 distinct CDR3 sequences, roughly 21% of which appear only once. To note about this clonotype: Its antigen remains unknown.

There are 15 residues in the CDR3. V gave up 2 bases and J gave up 6 bases, with 16 bases separating them. Germline V gene sequence: CDR1 SGHRS, CDR2 YFSETQ. The same sample was also studied in work on T cells expressing NK-cell markers. Per that study: Cells sorted as CD3+CD56+NKG2C+, CD3+CD56+NKG2C- and CD3+CD56-NKG2C+ T cells supplied the TCR beta repertoires. Seven of the eight sequenced donors were classified as HCMV-seropositive, and one was classified as seronegative.

This clonotype was sampled from a woman aged 18-30 years in good health. The V and J genes are TRBV5-1 and TRBJ2-3; possibly TRBD2 for D (5 bases). Specimen: CD4+ T cells sorted from blood. CDR3 loop: CASSLEIAFTDTQYF. The DNA of the CDR3 is TGCGCCAGCAGCTTAGAGATAGCGTTTACGGATACGCAGTATTTT. The whole variable domain, filled in from reference TRBV5-1 and TRBJ2-3, reads KAGVTQTPRYLIKTRGQQVTLSCSPISGHRSVSWYQQTPGQGLQFLFEYFSETQRNKGNFPGRFSGRQFSNSRSEMNVSTLELGDSALYLCASSLEIAFTDTQYFGPGTRLTVL.